The 2 T cell receptor beta chains below come from one sample, sequenced in a study of cytomegalovirus exposure and HLA in healthy donors. Some clones are missing from TCRdb's copy, which holds only in-frame ones; the method was immunoSEQ multiplex PCR. The table has tens of thousands of clones, roughly 95% seen once. Sequencing was performed on PBMCs. The receptors here all came from a woman under 30 in good health and CMV-seropositive.

The rearrangement links TRBV18 to TRBJ2-5; 7 nucleotides align to TRBD1. The trim removed 4 bases at V and 1 base at J, leaving 6 bases unmatched. In germline, CDR1 is KGHSH, CDR2 LQKENI. The CDR3 runs 15 residues. CDR3 nucleotide sequence: TGTGCCAGCTCACGAACGGGACAGCCCCAAGAGACCCAGTACTTC. Translated: CASSRTGQPQETQYF.

The V and J genes are TRBV19 and TRBJ2-3; TRBD2 matches 12 bases. Germline V gene lookup returns CDR1 LNHDA and CDR2 SQIVND (reference sequence). The J segment lost 2 bases and the V segment lost 4 bases, leaving 19 bases of the junction unmatched. This CDR3 region has 21 residues. In DNA form, the CDR3 reads TGTGCCAGTAGTACCGCCCTACTAGCGGGAGGATCCGGGCTTAACACAGATACGCAGTATTTT. It yields the protein CASSTALLAGGSGLNTDTQYF. The whole variable domain, remainder taken from reference TRBV19 and TRBJ2-3, is DGGITQSPKYLFRKEGQNVTLSCEQNLNHDAMYWYRQDPGQGLRLIYYSQIVNDFQKGDIAEGYSVSREKKESFPLTVTSAQKNPTAFYLCASSTALLAGGSGLNTDTQYFGPGTRLTVL.